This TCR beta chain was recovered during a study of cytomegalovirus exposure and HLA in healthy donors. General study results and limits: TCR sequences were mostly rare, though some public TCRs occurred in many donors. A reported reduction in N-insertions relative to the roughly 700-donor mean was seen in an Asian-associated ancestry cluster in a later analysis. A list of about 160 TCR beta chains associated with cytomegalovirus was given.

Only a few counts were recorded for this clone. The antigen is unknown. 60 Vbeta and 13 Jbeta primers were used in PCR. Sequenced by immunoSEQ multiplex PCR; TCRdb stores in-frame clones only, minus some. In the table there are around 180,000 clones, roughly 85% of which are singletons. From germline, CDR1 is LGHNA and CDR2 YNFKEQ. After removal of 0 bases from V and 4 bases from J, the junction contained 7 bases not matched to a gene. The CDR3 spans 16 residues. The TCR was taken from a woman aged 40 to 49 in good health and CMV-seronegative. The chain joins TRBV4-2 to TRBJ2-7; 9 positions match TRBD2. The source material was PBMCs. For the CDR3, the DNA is TGTGCCAGCAGCCAAGATTGGAGCGGGAGGCAATACGAGCAGTACTTC. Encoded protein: CASSQDWSGRQYEQYF.